The 24 T cell receptor beta chains below all came from one sample that was sequenced in a study of graft-versus-host responses after intestinal transplantation. The method was immunoSEQ multiplex PCR; TCRdb's version includes in-frame clones alone and lacks a portion of them. The table has about 21,000 clones, 50% to 60% seen once. Sample: alloreactive CD4+ T cells from a mixed lymphocyte reaction culture, taken before intestinal transplant. Subset of the sample: CFSE-low proliferating T cells sorted from approximately 6-day pre-transplant mixed lymphocyte reaction (GvH or HvG direction). The receptor set was obtained from a human patient who received an intestinal transplant.

The chain uses TRBV10-2 and TRBJ1-1; a weak D match, TRBD1 (6 bases). Germline V CDR1 and CDR2: WSHSY, SAAADI. V lost 4 bases to trimming and J lost 2 bases, with 11 bases between them. The CDR3 is 14 amino acids. In nucleotides, the CDR3 is TGCGCCAGCAGTGCACAGGGCCCTAACACTGAAGCTTTCTTT. Protein: CASSAQGPNTEAFF.

The rearrangement uses TRBV10-3 and TRBJ2-5; 9 bases fit TRBD1. The CDR3 is made up of 14 amino acids. Germline V gene data show CDR1 as ENHRY and CDR2 as SYGVKD. The J segment lost 4 bases and the V segment lost 4 bases, leaving 4 bases of the junction unmatched. The CDR3 protein is CAISVGDRVETQYF. The CDR3 nucleotides read TGTGCCATCAGTGTGGGGGACAGGGTAGAGACCCAGTACTTC.

The rearrangement links TRBV6-1 to TRBJ1-2; the D is unclear. V was trimmed by 6 bases and J by 1 base, leaving 6 bases between them. Germline loops: CDR1 MNHNS, CDR2 SASEGT. The CDR3 spans 12 residues. Here the CDR3 DNA reads TGTGCCAGCAGACAGTTTAACTATGGCTACACCTTC. As protein: CASRQFNYGYTF.

The CDR3 DNA reads as TGTGCCAGCAGCTTAGCTGCGTCGAGGGTTCTAGCCAAAAACATTCAGTACTTC. It yields the protein CASSLAASRVLAKNIQYF. The genes are TRBV7-2 and TRBJ2-4; TRBD2 might be the D (5 bases). The CDR3 consists of 18 residues. CDR1 SGHTA and CDR2 FQGNSA come from the germline V gene. Trimming took 0 bases from V and 0 from J, leaving 15 bases between them.

There are a few counts of this clone. This rearrangement joins TRBV6-5 to TRBJ2-7, with D possibly matching TRBD1 (5 bases). The germline V gene has CDR1 MNHEY and CDR2 SVGAGI. The V gene lost 7 bases and the J gene lost 2 bases, with 12 bases spanning the gap. The CDR3 is made up of 13 amino acids. Here the CDR3 DNA reads TGTGCCAGCATTGAGGCAGGGACCTACGAGCAGTACTTC. This gives the protein CASIEAGTYEQYF.

The gene calls are TRBV18 and TRBJ1-1; possibly TRBD1 for D (5 bases). The V end was cut by 2 bases, the J end by 7 bases, with 14 bases between. Germline CDR1 and CDR2: KGHSH and LQKENI. The CDR3 is 14 amino acids. The CDR3 here is CASSPGAGRIEAFF. The CDR3 bases are TGTGCCAGCTCACCAGGGGCTGGCAGAATTGAAGCTTTCTTT.

The chain joins TRBV15 to TRBJ1-2; 7 bases agree with TRBD1. J lost 4 bases, V lost 5 bases, and 10 bases had no gene match. Germline lookup yields CDR1 LNHNV and CDR2 YYDKDF (reference sequence). The CDR3 is 15 residues long. DNA for the CDR3: TGTGCCACCAGCGCTAGAACAGGGGATTCCTATGGCTACACCTTC. Translated, it gives CATSARTGDSYGYTF.

The J gene is TRBJ2-2, the V gene TRBV5-1, with 8 bases that match TRBD2. The CDR3 covers 18 residues. The germline CDR1 and CDR2 sequences are SGHRS and YFSETQ. Germline trimming cut 0 bases from V and 0 bases from J; bases unmatched to any gene: 7. The CDR3: CASSLAGGGNANTGELFF. The CDR3 DNA follows: TGCGCCAGCAGCTTGGCCGGGGGGGGCAACGCGAACACCGGGGAGCTGTTTTTT.

The chain is built from TRBV4-3 and TRBJ1-2, with D maybe TRBD1 (6 bases). The germline V gene has CDR1 LGHNA and CDR2 YSLEER. V lost 4 bases to trimming and J lost 2 bases, with 17 bases between them. The CDR3 loop spans 16 amino acids. The CDR3 DNA is TGCGCCAGCAGCCCCTCCTCTGACAGGAGGAACTATGGCTACACCTTC. Its translation: CASSPSSDRRNYGYTF.

This clone came up once. This chain joins TRBV5-4 and TRBJ2-5, with 9 nucleotides matching TRBD1. Unmatched junction bases numbered 11, after V lost 6 bases and J lost 5 bases. CDR1 is SGHNT and CDR2 is YYREEE in the germline V gene (reference sequence). The CDR3 contains 15 residues. The CDR3 protein is CASNRGDRVRETQYF. CDR3 coding DNA: TGTGCCAGCAACAGAGGGGACAGGGTCCGGGAGACCCAGTACTTC.

The V and J genes are TRBV19 and TRBJ2-5, with D maybe TRBD2 (6 bases). Per the germline V gene, CDR1 is LNHDA and CDR2 is SQIVND (reference sequence). Trimming cost V 6 bases and J 3 bases, with 17 bases left between them. The CDR3 is 15 residues long. Here the CDR3 reads CASRRWAGSEETQYF. Here the CDR3 DNA reads TGTGCCAGTAGGCGGTGGGCGGGGTCGGAAGAGACCCAGTACTTC.

This clone was found a few times. The chain couples TRBV6-1 to TRBJ1-5; D is uncertain. The CDR3 loop spans 17 amino acids. Trimming left V 2 bases short and J 7 bases short, with 21 bases between. Germline V gene data show CDR1 as MNHNS and CDR2 as SASEGT. The CDR3 DNA follows: TGTGCCAGCAGTGAATCGTTGTTAGGAGGGTCTTGGCAGCCCCAGCATTTT. Amino acids: CASSESLLGGSWQPQHF.

The chain combines TRBV5-1 with TRBJ2-7; TRBD1 is a possible D gene (6 bases). Trimming took off 6 bases at V and 3 bases at J, with 22 bases between the two ends. CDR1 is SGHRS, CDR2 YFSETQ, per germline. This CDR3 has 16 residues. This chain's CDR3 is CASNDAPQGTLYEQYF. The CDR3 nucleotides are TGCGCCAGCAACGACGCTCCCCAGGGGACCCTCTACGAGCAGTACTTC.

The CDR3 coding sequence is TGTGCCAGCAGGACAGGAGCTTCACTAGCGGGAGTGGGGTCTCGGAACAATGAGCAGTTCTTC. Amino acid sequence: CASRTGASLAGVGSRNNEQFF. The rearrangement uses TRBV2 and TRBJ2-1, with 11 bases that match TRBD2. CDR3 size: 21 residues. From germline, CDR1 is SNHLY and CDR2 FYNNEI. V lost 6 bases and J lost 5; bases outside the gene matches: 24. The variable domain in full, with the rest retrieved from reference TRBV2 and TRBJ2-1, is EPEVTQTPSHQVTQMGQEVILRCVPISNHLYFYWYRQILGQKVEFLVSFYNNEISEKSEIFDDQFSVERPDGSNFTLKIRSTKLEDSAMYFCASRTGASLAGVGSRNNEQFFGPGTRLTVL.

The rearrangement joins TRBV6-6 to TRBJ1-1; D uncertain. Germline loops: CDR1 MNHNY, CDR2 SVGAGI (reference sequence). V lost 0 bases to trimming and J lost 0 bases, with 8 bases between them. The CDR3 spans 15 residues. The CDR3 nucleotides read TGTGCCAGCAGTTACTCGAGGAATATGAACACTGAAGCTTTCTTT. Protein product: CASSYSRNMNTEAFF.

The genes are TRBV18 and TRBJ1-5; 12 bases are a match to TRBD1. The ends lost 5 bases at V and 7 bases at J; junction bases unmatched: 6. Germline V lookup: CDR1 KGHSH, CDR2 LQKENI. The CDR3 sequence is 15 residues long. In nucleotides, the CDR3 is TGTGCCAGCTCAATGGGACAGGGGGCCGGCCAGCCCCAGCATTTT. This codes for CASSMGQGAGQPQHF.

This chain uses TRBV19 with TRBJ2-3, with D uncertain. From germline, CDR1 is LNHDA and CDR2 SQIVND (reference sequence). The CDR3 sequence is 15 residues long. The V gene lost 1 base and the J gene lost 1 base, with 9 bases spanning the gap. Written as DNA, the CDR3 is TGTGCCAGTAGTATAGGGGCGCCCGGCACAGATACGCAGTATTTT. Its translation: CASSIGAPGTDTQYF.

The rearrangement joins TRBV28 to TRBJ2-5, with TRBD1 as a possible D gene (6 bases). The CDR3 runs 16 residues. Trimming removed 5 bases at V and 2 bases at J, with 18 bases between. The V gene's germline CDR1 is MDHEN and CDR2 SYDVKM. CDR3 loop: CASSGLTGTFQETQYF. CDR3 nucleotides: TGTGCCAGCAGTGGCTTGACAGGAACTTTTCAAGAGACCCAGTACTTC.

This clone was counted only a few times. This chain joins TRBV19 and TRBJ1-3; 7 bases fit TRBD1. V lost 5 bases to trimming and J lost 0 bases; unmatched junction nucleotides: 7. The length of the CDR3 is 16 residues. Germline CDR1 LNHDA, CDR2 SQIVND (reference sequence). The CDR3, as DNA: TGTGCCAGTAGTGTCACAGGGGTATTCTCTGGAAACACCATATATTTT. Translation gives CASSVTGVFSGNTIYF.

The rearrangement links TRBV5-1 to TRBJ2-3; possibly TRBD1 for D (6 bases). Looked up from germline, CDR1 is SGHRS and CDR2 is YFSETQ. CDR3 length: 14 amino acids. Trimming shortened V by 7 bases and J by 5 bases, and 17 bases separated the two germline ends. CDR3 amino acids: CASSLQGFGDTQYF. The CDR3 region has the DNA TGCGCCAGCTCGCTACAGGGCTTTGGAGATACGCAGTATTTT.

J is TRBJ2-3 and V is TRBV30; 11 bases are shared with TRBD2. Germline trimming cut 2 bases from V and 1 base from J; bases unmatched to any gene: 8. Germline-derived CDR1 and CDR2 are GTSNPN and SVGIG (reference sequence). CDR3 length: 17 amino acids. The CDR3 is CAWSPPLLAGGTDTQYF. CDR3 DNA: TGTGCCTGGAGTCCCCCCTTACTAGCGGGGGGCACAGATACGCAGTATTTT.

This clone is a singleton in its sample. The chain carries TRBV9 and TRBJ2-5, with 8 positions matching TRBD2. Germline-derived CDR1 and CDR2 are SGDLS and YYNGEE. J was trimmed by 5 bases and V by 3 bases; bases with no gene match: 9. The CDR3 consists of 15 residues. This chain's CDR3 is CASSATGTRGETQYF. CDR3 bases: TGTGCCAGCAGCGCTACTGGGACTAGAGGCGAGACCCAGTACTTC.

The genes are TRBV6-5 and TRBJ2-1; D is possibly TRBD1 (5 bases). Germline assignment: CDR1 MNHEY and CDR2 SVGAGI. This CDR3 is 16 amino acids long. V was trimmed by 0 bases and J by 7 bases, leaving 16 bases between them. The CDR3 bases are TGTGCCAGCAGTTACTCGTATATGCAGGGTGGAAATGAGCAGTTCTTC. Translation: CASSYSYMQGGNEQFF.

The chain carries TRBV18 and TRBJ2-1; 9 bases are a match to TRBD1. The CDR3 covers 15 residues. Trimming cost V 6 bases and J 4 bases; bases outside gene matches: 7. CDR1 and CDR2 (germline): KGHSH, LQKENI. CDR3 sequence reads: CASSTGTGTYNEQFF. The CDR3 nucleotides are TGTGCCAGCTCGACCGGGACAGGGACTTACAATGAGCAGTTCTTC.